This T cell receptor (beta chain) is drawn from a study of cytomegalovirus exposure and HLA in healthy donors. Notes on the study in general: Later on, an analysis found that several of the most significant clusters appeared to be linked to common viral pathogens, which included parvovirus B19. Equally common other TCR beta chains were less clonally expanded than HLA-associated ones, a later analysis found. Roughly even sequencing depth across donors was the assumption behind the presence/absence analyses.

PCR amplification relied on 60 Vbeta primers (plus 13 Jbeta primers). Assay: immunoSEQ multiplex PCR; the TCRdb copy retains only in-frame clones and omits some. The repertoire holds more than 85,000 clones, with less than 65% as singletons. Points on this clone: Its specificity is unknown. The sample holds other DNA sequences that translate to the same CDR3.

This clonotype was sampled from a woman in her thirties in good health and CMV-seronegative. Input material: PBMCs.

This CDR3 reads CASSEAGGPNQPQHF. The CDR3 region has the DNA TGTGCCAGCAGTGAAGCGGGGGGGCCCAATCAGCCCCAGCATTTT. The V call is TRBV6-1, the J call TRBJ1-5; possibly TRBD1 for D (6 bases). CDR3 length: 15 residues. The germline V gene has CDR1 MNHNS and CDR2 SASEGT. V lost 0 bases and J 3 bases, leaving 9 bases between the germline ends.